This T cell receptor (beta chain) originates from a study of cytomegalovirus exposure and HLA in healthy donors. The CDR3 length is 11 residues. CDR1 and CDR2 (germline): GTSNPN, SVGIG (reference sequence). The V gene lost 6 bases and the J gene lost 4 bases, with 7 bases spanning the gap. This PCR relied on a set of 60 Vbeta primers and 13 Jbeta primers. Assay: immunoSEQ multiplex PCR; the TCRdb copy retains only in-frame clones and omits some. Its clone listing holds roughly 88,000 clones. The sequenced sample consisted of PBMCs. The TCR originated in a man in his forties or fifties in good health and CMV-seropositive. The V and J genes are TRBV30 and TRBJ1-3, with D unresolved. CDR3 sequence (DNA): TGTGCCTGCACGGGGGGAAACACCATATATTTT. It yields the protein CACTGGNTIYF.